This entry concerns a single TCR beta chain. No antigen is known for it. This sample was included in a study of cytomegalovirus exposure and HLA in healthy donors. General study points: The study put 150 to 200 TCR beta chains on its list as cytomegalovirus-associated. Indistinguishable V segments, including TRBV6-2 and TRBV6-3, were excluded. Across HLA loci, a later analysis found differing TCR association rates, with DRB1 most and HLA-C fewest.

The PCR ran on 60 Vbeta and 13 Jbeta primers. Only in-frame clones appear in the TCRdb table, and some are missing; sequencing was by immunoSEQ multiplex PCR. This listing includes some 39,000 clones. V lost 4 bases, J lost 0 bases, and 14 bases stayed unmatched. CDR3 size: 19 residues. Germline V CDR1 and CDR2: SGDLS, YYNGEE. This clonotype was sampled from a young woman in good health and CMV-seropositive. J is TRBJ2-3 and V is TRBV9; 10 bases agree with TRBD2. The sample was PBMCs. In DNA, the CDR3 is TGTGCCAGCAGCCAGTACCCAGCGGGGGGGGTAACTAGCACAGATACGCAGTATTTT. This encodes CASSQYPAGGVTSTDTQYF.